This T cell receptor (beta chain) emerged from a study of blood T cells in healthy people across ages. Study-wide findings and caveats: The study found more naive CD4+ cells and higher diversity in long-lived than aged donors.

Alongside a J-beta primer mix, a sample-barcoded 5' primer served in a second PCR lasting roughly 7 to 11 cycles. TCRdb re-derived calls from the 5' RACE reads in MiXCR, one entry per CDR3 protein. The sample lists about 1.4 million distinct CDR3 sequences; 55% to 75% were seen once. Concerning this clonotype: Antigen: not known.

There are 20 residues in the CDR3. Germline CDR1 is MNHEY and CDR2 is SVGAGI. Material: blood. The TCR was taken from a man between 18 and 35 years old in good health. The rearrangement links TRBV6-5 to TRBJ2-4; no definite D call. Gene TRBJ2-7 matches the end of the DNA better, so the J call may be wrong. The CDR3 DNA sequence: TGTGCCAGCAGTTACTCGAGTAGCAGAGCAAACCTTTGTATAACCTACGAGCAGTACTTC. Encoded protein: CASSYSSSRANLCITYEQYF.